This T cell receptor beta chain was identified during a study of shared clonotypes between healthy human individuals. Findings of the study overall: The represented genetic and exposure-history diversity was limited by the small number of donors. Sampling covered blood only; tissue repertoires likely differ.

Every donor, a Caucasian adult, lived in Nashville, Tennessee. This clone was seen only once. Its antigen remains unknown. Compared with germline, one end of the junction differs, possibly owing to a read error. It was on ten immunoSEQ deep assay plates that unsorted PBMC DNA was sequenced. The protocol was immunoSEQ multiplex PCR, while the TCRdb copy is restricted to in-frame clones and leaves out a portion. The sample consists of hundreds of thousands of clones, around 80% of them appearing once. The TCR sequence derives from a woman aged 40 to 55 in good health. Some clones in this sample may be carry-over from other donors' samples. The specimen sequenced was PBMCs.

The CDR3 here is CASSQVAYYEQYF. CDR3 sequence (DNA): TGCGCCAGCAGCCAAGTAGCTTACTACGAGCAGTACTTC. V and J are TRBV11-2 and TRBJ2-7; D not resolved. The length of the CDR3 is 13 residues. CDR1 and CDR2 from the germline V gene are SGHAT and FQNNGV. Filled out from reference TRBV11-2 and TRBJ2-7, the complete variable domain reads EAGVAQSPRYKIIEKRQSVAFWCNPISGHATLYWYQQILGQGPKLLIQFQNNGVVDDSQLPKDRFSAERLKGVDSTLKIQPAKLEDSAVYLCASSQVAYYEQYFGPGTRLTVT.